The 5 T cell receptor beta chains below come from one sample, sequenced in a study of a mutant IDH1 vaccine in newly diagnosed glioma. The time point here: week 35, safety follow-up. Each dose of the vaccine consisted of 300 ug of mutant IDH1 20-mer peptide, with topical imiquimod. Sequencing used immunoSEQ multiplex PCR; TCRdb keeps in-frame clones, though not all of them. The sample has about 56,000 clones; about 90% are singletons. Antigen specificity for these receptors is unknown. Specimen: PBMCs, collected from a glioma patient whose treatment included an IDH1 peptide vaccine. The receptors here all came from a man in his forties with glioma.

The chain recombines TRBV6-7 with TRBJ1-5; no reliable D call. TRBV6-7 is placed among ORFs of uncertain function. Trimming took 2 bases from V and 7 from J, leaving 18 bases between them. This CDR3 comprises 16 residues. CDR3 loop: CASSYPWRGGKQPQHF. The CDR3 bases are TGTGCCAGCAGTTACCCCTGGCGGGGAGGAAAGCAGCCCCAGCATTTT.

CDR3 loop: CASRGSSNTEAFF. The CDR3 DNA follows: TGTGCCTCCCGAGGGAGCAGTAACACTGAAGCTTTCTTT. J is TRBJ1-1 and V is TRBV27; D remains unclear. V lost 11 bases to trimming and J lost 2 bases, with 15 bases between them. This CDR3 contains 13 residues. The germline V gene has CDR1 MNHEY and CDR2 SMNVEV (reference sequence).

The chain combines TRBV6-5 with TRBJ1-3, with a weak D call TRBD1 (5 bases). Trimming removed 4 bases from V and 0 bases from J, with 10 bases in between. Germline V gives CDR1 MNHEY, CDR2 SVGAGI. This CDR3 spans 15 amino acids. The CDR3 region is CASSLGLYSGNTIYF. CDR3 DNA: TGTGCCAGCAGTTTGGGACTGTACTCTGGAAACACCATATATTTT.

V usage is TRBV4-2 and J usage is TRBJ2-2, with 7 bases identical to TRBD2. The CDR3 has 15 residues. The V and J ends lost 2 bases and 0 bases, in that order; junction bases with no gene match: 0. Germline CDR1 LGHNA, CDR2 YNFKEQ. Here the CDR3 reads CASSQRGANTGELFF. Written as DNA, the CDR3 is TGTGCCAGCAGCCAACGGGGGGCGAACACCGGGGAGCTGTTTTTT.

Here the CDR3 reads CASRGPTDRGDEQYF. For the CDR3, the DNA is TGCGCCAGCAGGGGGCCCACGGACAGGGGGGACGAGCAGTACTTC. The gene calls are TRBV5-1 and TRBJ2-7, with 10 positions matching TRBD1. V shed 5 bases and J 5 bases; nucleotides not matched to a gene: 10. Germline-derived CDR1 and CDR2 are SGHRS and YFSETQ. This CDR3 is 15 amino acids long.